This T cell receptor (beta chain) comes out of a study of a mutant IDH1 vaccine in newly diagnosed glioma. Turning to the study itself: Patients began vaccination 4-6 weeks after radiotherapy alone, or with temozolomide cycles. Of treated patients, around 62% were men and about 38% women, averaging about 37 years. Therapy received beforehand was radiotherapy, temozolomide, or both, with most patients given both.

Time point of the sample: week 47, end of study. Alongside topical imiquimod, each dose of vaccine comprised 300 ug of mutant IDH1 20-mer peptide. New WHO grade 3 or 4 astrocytomas that were IDH1-mutant and ATRX-lost occurred in the donors. Data came from immunoSEQ multiplex PCR; TCRdb stores just in-frame clones and leaves some out. The sample holds around 100,000 clones, under 90% seen once. Germline CDR1 is SGHTA and CDR2 is FQGTGA. The CDR3 length is 16 residues. V was clipped by 3 bases and J by 0 bases; unmatched bases: 3. With regard to this clone: Its antigen is undetermined.

Sequenced here: PBMCs, sampled from a glioma patient whose treatment included an IDH1 peptide vaccine. This clonotype was obtained from a woman aged 45-60 years with glioma. The gene calls are TRBV7-3 and TRBJ2-2, with TRBD2 matching over 8 bases. This CDR3 is CASSFTSGTNTGELFF. CDR3 DNA: TGTGCCAGCAGCTTTACTAGCGGAACGAACACCGGGGAGCTGTTTTTT.